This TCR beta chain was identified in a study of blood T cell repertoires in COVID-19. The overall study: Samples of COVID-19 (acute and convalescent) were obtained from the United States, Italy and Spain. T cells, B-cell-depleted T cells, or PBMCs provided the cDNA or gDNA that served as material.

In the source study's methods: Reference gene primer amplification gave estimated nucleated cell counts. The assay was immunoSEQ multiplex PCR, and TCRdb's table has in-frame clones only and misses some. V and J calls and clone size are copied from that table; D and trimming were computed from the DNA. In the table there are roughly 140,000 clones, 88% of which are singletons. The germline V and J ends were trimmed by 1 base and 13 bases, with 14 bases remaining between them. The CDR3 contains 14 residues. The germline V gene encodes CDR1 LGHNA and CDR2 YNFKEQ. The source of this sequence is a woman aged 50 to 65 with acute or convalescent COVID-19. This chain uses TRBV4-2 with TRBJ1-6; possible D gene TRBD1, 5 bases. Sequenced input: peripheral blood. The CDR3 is CASSQVDGGNPLHF. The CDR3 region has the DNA TGTGCCAGCAGCCAAGTGGACGGGGGTAACCCCCTCCACTTT.